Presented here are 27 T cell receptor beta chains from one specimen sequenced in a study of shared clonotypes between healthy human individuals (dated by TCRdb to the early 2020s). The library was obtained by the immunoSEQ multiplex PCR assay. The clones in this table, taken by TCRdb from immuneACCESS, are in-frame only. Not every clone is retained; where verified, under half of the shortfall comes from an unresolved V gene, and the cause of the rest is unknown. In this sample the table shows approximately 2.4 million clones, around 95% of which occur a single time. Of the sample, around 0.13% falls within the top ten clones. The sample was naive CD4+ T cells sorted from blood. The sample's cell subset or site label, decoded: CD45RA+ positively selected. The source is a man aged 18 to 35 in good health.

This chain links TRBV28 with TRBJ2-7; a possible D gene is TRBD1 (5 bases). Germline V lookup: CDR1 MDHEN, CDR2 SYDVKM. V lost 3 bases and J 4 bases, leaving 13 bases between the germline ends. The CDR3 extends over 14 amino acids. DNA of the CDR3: TGTGCCAGCAGTTTTGCGACAGACTTGTACGAGCAGTACTTC. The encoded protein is CASSFATDLYEQYF. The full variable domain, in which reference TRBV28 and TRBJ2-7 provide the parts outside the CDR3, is DVKVTQSSRYLVKRTGEKVFLECVQDMDHENMFWYRQDPGLGLRLIYFSYDVKMKEKGDIPEGYSVSREKKERFSLILESASTNQTSMYLCASSFATDLYEQYFGPGTRLTVT.

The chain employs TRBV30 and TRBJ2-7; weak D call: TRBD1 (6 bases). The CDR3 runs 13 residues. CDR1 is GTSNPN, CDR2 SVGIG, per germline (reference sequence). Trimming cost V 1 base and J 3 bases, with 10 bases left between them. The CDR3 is CAWSGGDIYEQYF. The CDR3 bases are TGTGCCTGGAGTGGAGGGGACATCTACGAGCAGTACTTC.

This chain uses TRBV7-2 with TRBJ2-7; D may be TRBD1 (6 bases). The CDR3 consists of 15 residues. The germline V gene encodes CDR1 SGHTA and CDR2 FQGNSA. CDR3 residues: CATTHGGQRRYEQYF. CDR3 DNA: TGTGCTACCACTCACGGTGGACAGAGACGCTACGAGCAGTACTTC.

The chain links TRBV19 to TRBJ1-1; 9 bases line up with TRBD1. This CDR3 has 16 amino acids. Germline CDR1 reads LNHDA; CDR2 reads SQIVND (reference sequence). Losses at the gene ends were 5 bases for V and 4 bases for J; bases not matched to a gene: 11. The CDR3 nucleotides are TGTGCCAGTAGTCCCTTAGGGACAGGGATTGGCACTGAAGCTTTCTTT. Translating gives CASSPLGTGIGTEAFF.

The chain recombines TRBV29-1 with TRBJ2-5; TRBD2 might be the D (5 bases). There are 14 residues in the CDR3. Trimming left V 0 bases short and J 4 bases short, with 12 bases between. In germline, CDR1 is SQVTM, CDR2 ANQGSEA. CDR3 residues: CSVEDKGRGETQYF. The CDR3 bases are TGCAGCGTTGAAGATAAGGGCCGGGGAGAGACCCAGTACTTC.

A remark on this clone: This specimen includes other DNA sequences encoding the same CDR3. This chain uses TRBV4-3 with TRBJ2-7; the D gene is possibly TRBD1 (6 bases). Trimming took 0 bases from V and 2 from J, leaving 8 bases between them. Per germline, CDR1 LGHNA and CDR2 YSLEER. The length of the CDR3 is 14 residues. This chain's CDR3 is CASSQEQGAYEQYF. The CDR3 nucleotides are TGCGCCAGCAGCCAAGAACAGGGAGCCTACGAGCAGTACTTC.

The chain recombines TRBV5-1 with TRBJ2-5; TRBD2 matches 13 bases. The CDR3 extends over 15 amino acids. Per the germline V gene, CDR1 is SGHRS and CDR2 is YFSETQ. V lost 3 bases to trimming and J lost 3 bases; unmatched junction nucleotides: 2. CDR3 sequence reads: CASSSGTSGKETQYF. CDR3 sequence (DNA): TGCGCCAGCAGCTCCGGGACTAGCGGGAAAGAGACCCAGTACTTC.

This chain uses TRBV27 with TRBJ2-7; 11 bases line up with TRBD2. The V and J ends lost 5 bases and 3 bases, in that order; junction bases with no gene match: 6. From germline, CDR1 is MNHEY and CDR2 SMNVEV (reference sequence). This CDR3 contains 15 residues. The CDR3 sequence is CASSVRLAGYYEQYF. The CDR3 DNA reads TGTGCCAGCAGTGTCCGACTAGCGGGATACTACGAGCAGTACTTC.

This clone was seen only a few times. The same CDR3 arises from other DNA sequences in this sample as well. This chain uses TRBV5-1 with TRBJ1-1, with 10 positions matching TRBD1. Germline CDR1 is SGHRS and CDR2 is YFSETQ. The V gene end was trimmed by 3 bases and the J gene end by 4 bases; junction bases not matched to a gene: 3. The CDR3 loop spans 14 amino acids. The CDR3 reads CASSSGQGSTEAFF. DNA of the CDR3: TGCGCCAGCAGCTCGGGACAGGGGAGCACTGAAGCTTTCTTT.

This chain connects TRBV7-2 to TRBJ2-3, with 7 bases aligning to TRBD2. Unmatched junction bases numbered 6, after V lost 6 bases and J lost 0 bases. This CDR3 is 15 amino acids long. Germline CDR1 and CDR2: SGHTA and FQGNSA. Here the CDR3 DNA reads TGTGCCAGCAGATCCACTAGCGCTAGCACAGATACGCAGTATTTT. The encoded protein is CASRSTSASTDTQYF.

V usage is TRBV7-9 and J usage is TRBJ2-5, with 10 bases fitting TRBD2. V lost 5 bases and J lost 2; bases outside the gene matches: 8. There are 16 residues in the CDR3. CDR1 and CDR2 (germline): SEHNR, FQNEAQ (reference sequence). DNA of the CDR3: TGTGCCAGCAGCATACCTAGCGGGAGCGGGCAAGAGACCCAGTACTTC. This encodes CASSIPSGSGQETQYF.

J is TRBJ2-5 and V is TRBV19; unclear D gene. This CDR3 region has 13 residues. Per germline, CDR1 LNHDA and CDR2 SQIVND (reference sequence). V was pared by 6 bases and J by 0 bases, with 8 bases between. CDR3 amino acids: CASSVIDQETQYF. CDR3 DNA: TGTGCCAGTAGCGTCATAGACCAAGAGACCCAGTACTTC.

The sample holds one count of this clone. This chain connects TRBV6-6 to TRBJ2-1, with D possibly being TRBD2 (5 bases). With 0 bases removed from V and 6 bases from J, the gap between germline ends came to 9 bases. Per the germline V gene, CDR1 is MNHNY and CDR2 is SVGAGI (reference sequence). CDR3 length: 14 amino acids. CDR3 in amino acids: CASSYSLGVNEQFF. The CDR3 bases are TGTGCCAGCAGTTACTCCCTGGGAGTCAATGAGCAGTTCTTC.

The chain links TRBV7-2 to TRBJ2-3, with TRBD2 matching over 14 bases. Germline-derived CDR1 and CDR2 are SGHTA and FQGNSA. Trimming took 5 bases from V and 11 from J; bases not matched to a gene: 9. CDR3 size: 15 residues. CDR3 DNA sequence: TGTGCCAGCAGCGAACGGACTAGCGGGGGGTTTAAGCAGTATTTT. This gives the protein CASSERTSGGFKQYF.

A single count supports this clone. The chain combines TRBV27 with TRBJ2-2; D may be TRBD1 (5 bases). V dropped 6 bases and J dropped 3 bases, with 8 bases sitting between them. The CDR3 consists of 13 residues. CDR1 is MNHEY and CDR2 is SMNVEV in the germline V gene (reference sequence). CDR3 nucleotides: TGTGCCAGCAGACTCAGGGACACCGGGGAGCTGTTTTTT. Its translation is CASRLRDTGELFF.

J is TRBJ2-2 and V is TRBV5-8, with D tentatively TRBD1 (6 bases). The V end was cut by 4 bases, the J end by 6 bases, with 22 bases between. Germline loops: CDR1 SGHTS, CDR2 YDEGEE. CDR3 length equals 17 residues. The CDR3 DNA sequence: TGTGCCAGCAGCCCCATTATCCTGGACAGCGGCGCCGGGGAGCTGTTTTTT. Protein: CASSPIILDSGAGELFF.

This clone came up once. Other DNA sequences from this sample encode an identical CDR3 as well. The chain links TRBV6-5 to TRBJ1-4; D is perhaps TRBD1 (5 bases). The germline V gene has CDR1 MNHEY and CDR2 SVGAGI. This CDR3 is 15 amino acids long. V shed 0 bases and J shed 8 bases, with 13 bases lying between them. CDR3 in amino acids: CASSYSTGEGEKLFF. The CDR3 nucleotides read TGTGCCAGCAGTTACTCGACGGGAGAGGGGGAAAAACTGTTTTTT.

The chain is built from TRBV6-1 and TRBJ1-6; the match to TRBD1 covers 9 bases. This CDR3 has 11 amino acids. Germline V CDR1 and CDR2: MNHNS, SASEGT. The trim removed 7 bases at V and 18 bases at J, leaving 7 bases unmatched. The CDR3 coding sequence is TGTGCCAGCACCTCGGGACAGGGTAACCACTTT. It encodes CASTSGQGNHF.

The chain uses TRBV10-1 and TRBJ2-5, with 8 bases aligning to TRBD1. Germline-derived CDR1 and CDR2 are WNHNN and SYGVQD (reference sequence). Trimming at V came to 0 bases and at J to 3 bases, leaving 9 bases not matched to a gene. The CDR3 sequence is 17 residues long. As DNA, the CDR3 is TGCGCCAGCAGTGAGTCGTCCCTGGGACAGGATAAAGAGACCCAGTACTTC. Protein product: CASSESSLGQDKETQYF.

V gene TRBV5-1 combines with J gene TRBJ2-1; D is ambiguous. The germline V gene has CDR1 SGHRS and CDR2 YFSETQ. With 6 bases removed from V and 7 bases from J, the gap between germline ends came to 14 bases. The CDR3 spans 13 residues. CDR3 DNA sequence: TGCGCCAGCAAGGAAATTGAGAGGAATGAGCAGTTCTTC. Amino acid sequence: CASKEIERNEQFF.

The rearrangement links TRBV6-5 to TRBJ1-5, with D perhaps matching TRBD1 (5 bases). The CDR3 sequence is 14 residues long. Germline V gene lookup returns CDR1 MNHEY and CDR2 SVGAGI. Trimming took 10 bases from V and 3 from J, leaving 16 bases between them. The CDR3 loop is CATGLPGYNQPQHF. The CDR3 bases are TGTGCCACGGGGCTTCCGGGGTACAATCAGCCCCAGCATTTT.

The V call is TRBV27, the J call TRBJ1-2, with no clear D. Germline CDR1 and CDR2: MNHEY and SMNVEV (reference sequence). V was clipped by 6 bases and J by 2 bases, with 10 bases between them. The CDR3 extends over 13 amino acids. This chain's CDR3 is CASSPEWNYGYTF. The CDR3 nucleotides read TGTGCCAGCAGCCCAGAATGGAACTATGGCTACACCTTC.

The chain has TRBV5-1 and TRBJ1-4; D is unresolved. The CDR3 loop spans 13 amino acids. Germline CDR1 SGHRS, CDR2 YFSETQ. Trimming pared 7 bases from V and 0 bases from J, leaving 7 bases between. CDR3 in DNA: TGCGCCAGCTCCGAAACAACTAATGAAAAACTGTTTTTT. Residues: CASSETTNEKLFF.

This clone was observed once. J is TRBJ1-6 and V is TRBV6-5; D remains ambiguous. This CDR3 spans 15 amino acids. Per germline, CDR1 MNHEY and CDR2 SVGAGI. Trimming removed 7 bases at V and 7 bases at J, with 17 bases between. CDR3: CASTPSALQNSPLHF. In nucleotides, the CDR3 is TGTGCCAGCACCCCTTCAGCACTCCAGAATTCACCCCTCCACTTT.

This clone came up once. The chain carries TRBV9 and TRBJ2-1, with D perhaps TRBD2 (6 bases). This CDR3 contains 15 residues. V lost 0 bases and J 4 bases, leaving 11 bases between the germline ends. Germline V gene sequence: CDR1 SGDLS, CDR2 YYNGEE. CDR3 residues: CASSVDGTLYNEQFF. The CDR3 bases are TGTGCCAGCAGCGTAGACGGGACTTTATACAATGAGCAGTTCTTC.

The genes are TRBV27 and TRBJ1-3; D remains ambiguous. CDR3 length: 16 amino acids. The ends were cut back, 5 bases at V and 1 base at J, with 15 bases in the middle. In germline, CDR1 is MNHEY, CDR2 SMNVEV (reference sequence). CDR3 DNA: TGTGCCAGCAGTCGGTCCTCTCTGACATCTGGAAACACCATATATTTT. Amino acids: CASSRSSLTSGNTIYF.

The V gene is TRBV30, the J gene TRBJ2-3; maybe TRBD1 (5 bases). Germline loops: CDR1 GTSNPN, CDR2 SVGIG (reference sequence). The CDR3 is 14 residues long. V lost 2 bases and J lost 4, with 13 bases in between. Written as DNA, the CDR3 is TGTGCCTGGAGTAAAGGGGATTGGGCAGATACGCAGTATTTT. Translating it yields CAWSKGDWADTQYF.